One sample yielded the 18 T cell receptor beta chains listed below, sequenced in a study of human T cells and chemical hapten exposure. Described time point: healthy volunteer bleed at 2 weeks. The template was total RNA from unfractionated whole blood. Using its own MiXCR run on the RACE reads, TCRdb lists one record per CDR3 protein. The table includes 45,000 or so distinct CDR3 sequences, roughly 4.5% detected once. The specimen was whole blood. The source of these receptors is a human donor in good health. Some clones in this sample may be carry-over from other donors' samples.

This clonotype showed up many times. The rearrangement links TRBV20-1 to TRBJ2-3, with D uncertain. CDR1 and CDR2 from the germline V gene are DFQATT and SNEGSKA (reference sequence). The CDR3 consists of 13 residues. V lost 5 bases and J 2 bases, leaving 11 bases between the germline ends. The CDR3, as DNA: TGCAGTGCTTATCAAGAAATCACAGATACGCAGTATTTT. This sequence encodes CSAYQEITDTQYF.

V usage is TRBV27 and J usage is TRBJ1-6, with TRBD1 as a possible D gene (5 bases). The CDR3 runs 15 residues. Trimming removed 8 bases from V and 0 bases from J, with 11 bases in between. The V gene's germline CDR1 is MNHEY and CDR2 SMNVEV (reference sequence). This chain's CDR3 is CASGRASSYNSPLHF. CDR3 DNA: TGTGCCAGCGGCAGGGCGAGCTCCTATAATTCACCCCTCCACTTT.

In its sample, this clonotype was seen many times. The chain links TRBV3-1 to TRBJ2-1, with TRBD2 matching over 9 bases. V was pared by 0 bases and J by 6 bases, with 3 bases of the junction left unmatched. This CDR3 has 15 amino acids. The germline V gene encodes CDR1 LGHDT and CDR2 YNNKEL (reference sequence). As DNA, the CDR3 is TGTGCCAGCAGCCAAGATTGGGGACTAGCCAATGAGCAGTTCTTC. Encoded protein: CASSQDWGLANEQFF.

This clonotype was observed a handful of times. This chain links TRBV7-8 with TRBJ1-1; possible D gene TRBD1, 5 bases. The CDR3 contains 15 residues. The germline V gene has CDR1 SGHVS and CDR2 FQNEAQ. V was shortened by 5 bases and J by 3 bases, with 16 bases between the two germline ends. The CDR3 protein is CASSINAGTHTEAFF. The CDR3 DNA is TGTGCCAGCAGCATTAATGCCGGGACCCACACTGAAGCTTTCTTT.

This clonotype was seen many times. This chain uses TRBV24-1 with TRBJ2-3; D is ambiguous. CDR3 length: 10 amino acids. Per germline, CDR1 KGHDR and CDR2 SFDVKD. The germline V and J ends were trimmed by 10 bases and 4 bases, with 5 bases remaining between them. The CDR3 DNA reads TGTGCCACGGGATCAGATACGCAGTATTTT. Its protein product is CATGSDTQYF.

This clonotype was found a few times. The chain is built from TRBV7-6 and TRBJ2-7; the D gene is possibly TRBD2 (7 bases). The CDR3 is 17 residues long. In germline, CDR1 is SGHVS, CDR2 FNYEAQ. Trimming left V 5 bases short and J 5 bases short, with 25 bases between. The CDR3 protein is CASSLQGGELLGNEQYF. As DNA, the CDR3 is TGTGCCAGCAGCCTTCAAGGGGGGGAGCTGCTGGGGAACGAGCAGTACTTC.

At least ten counts were recorded for this clonotype. This chain connects TRBV30 to TRBJ1-2, with TRBD1 identical over 7 bases. The CDR3 is made up of 13 amino acids. Looked up from germline, CDR1 is GTSNPN and CDR2 is SVGIG (reference sequence). V trimming: 2 bases; J trimming: 8 bases; junction bases outside the gene matches: 8. The CDR3 loop reads CAWSLTGDRGYTF. The CDR3 bases are TGTGCCTGGAGTCTAACAGGGGATAGAGGCTACACCTTC.

The V and J genes are TRBV6-1 and TRBJ2-3, with D possibly TRBD1 on 5 matching bases. This CDR3 has 14 amino acids. CDR1 is MNHNS, CDR2 SASEGT, per germline. V was clipped by 2 bases and J by 9 bases, with 15 bases between them. In DNA, the CDR3 is TGTGCCAGCAGTGAACAGGGCGCCTTAAGGACGCAGTATTTT. The encoded protein is CASSEQGALRTQYF.

This clonotype came up many times. The chain employs TRBV30 and TRBJ2-1, with 10 bases aligning to TRBD2. The CDR3 runs to 14 residues. Unmatched junction bases numbered 9, after V lost 5 bases and J lost 8 bases. CDR1 and CDR2 (germline): GTSNPN, SVGIG (reference sequence). CDR3 coding DNA: TGTGCCTGGCTTGTGGGACTAGCGAACCATGAGCAGTTCTTC. Translation: CAWLVGLANHEQFF.

Many counts were recorded for this clonotype. This chain connects TRBV29-1 to TRBJ1-4; 7 nucleotides match TRBD1. The CDR3 consists of 18 residues. CDR1 SQVTM and CDR2 ANQGSEA come from the germline V gene. Unmatched junction bases numbered 17, after V lost 7 bases and J lost 0 bases. CDR3 nucleotides: TGCAGCGCCCTGTACCCCGGAGACAGGGACCCAACTAATGAAAAACTGTTTTTT. The encoded protein is CSALYPGDRDPTNEKLFF.

This clonotype showed up many times. The rearrangement joins TRBV18 to TRBJ2-6, with D hard to call. The CDR3 has 15 residues. Trimming pared 1 base from V and 5 bases from J, leaving 9 bases between. CDR1 and CDR2 (germline): KGHSH, LQKENI. CDR3 loop: CASSPLEIRANVLTF. CDR3 nucleotides: TGTGCCAGCTCACCACTGGAGATACGGGCCAACGTCCTGACTTTC. Full variable domain (missing parts from reference TRBV18 and TRBJ2-6): NAGVMQNPRHLVRRRGQEARLRCSPMKGHSHVYWYRQLPEEGLKFMVYLQKENIIDESGMPKERFSAEFPKEGPSILRIQQVVRGDSAAYFCASSPLEIRANVLTFGAGSRLTVL.

This clonotype appeared a few times. The chain uses TRBV27 and TRBJ1-1; D might be TRBD1 (6 bases). The CDR3 extends over 13 amino acids. V was trimmed by 6 bases and J by 0 bases, leaving 8 bases between them. CDR1 is MNHEY and CDR2 is SMNVEV in the germline V gene (reference sequence). The CDR3 loop is CASSGQLNTEAFF. The CDR3 DNA follows: TGTGCCAGCAGCGGACAGCTGAACACTGAAGCTTTCTTT.

At least ten counts were recorded for this clonotype. This chain joins TRBV7-9 and TRBJ2-5; D gene uncertain. This CDR3 is 14 amino acids long. Germline V gene sequence: CDR1 SEHNR, CDR2 FQNEAQ (reference sequence). V was shortened by 5 bases and J by 3 bases, with 13 bases between the two germline ends. CDR3 region: CASSQRLTEETQYF. CDR3 nucleotides: TGTGCCAGCAGCCAGCGTCTCACAGAAGAGACCCAGTACTTC.

This clonotype was detected a few times. The chain is built from TRBV29-1 and TRBJ2-2, with D uncertain. CDR1 is SQVTM, CDR2 ANQGSEA, per germline. V lost 4 bases, J lost 0 bases, and 18 bases lay in between. This CDR3 is 17 amino acids long. This CDR3 reads CSVVSLKSLANTGELFF. In nucleotides, the CDR3 is TGCAGCGTTGTATCGTTAAAATCCCTCGCGAACACCGGGGAGCTGTTTTTT.

The chain is built from TRBV19 and TRBJ1-1; maybe TRBD1 (5 bases). Germline V lookup: CDR1 LNHDA, CDR2 SQIVND (reference sequence). V was clipped by 3 bases and J by 11 bases, with 28 bases between them. This CDR3 contains 17 residues. In DNA, the CDR3 is TGTGCCAGTAGTATTTGGGCCCCTCGAGGGGCAAGGGCAGAGGCTTTCTTT. Residues: CASSIWAPRGARAEAFF.

This clonotype was detected many times. The chain employs TRBV3-1 and TRBJ2-1, with 12 bases that match TRBD2. The J segment lost 6 bases and the V segment lost 4 bases, leaving 4 bases of the junction unmatched. Germline CDR1 and CDR2: LGHDT and YNNKEL (reference sequence). The CDR3 length is 15 residues. The CDR3 sequence: CASSRGLAGFNEQFF. The CDR3 DNA reads as TGTGCCAGCAGCCGAGGACTAGCGGGATTCAATGAGCAGTTCTTC.

There are many counts of this clonotype. The chain carries TRBV10-3 and TRBJ2-3, with TRBD1 matching over 7 bases. With 9 bases clipped from V and 2 bases from J, the junction kept 11 bases outside the gene matches. Germline CDR1 and CDR2: ENHRY and SYGVKD. The CDR3 loop spans 15 amino acids. CDR3 region: CAIAGTEDPTDTQYF. DNA of the CDR3: TGTGCCATTGCCGGGACAGAAGACCCCACAGATACGCAGTATTTT.

Only a few counts were recorded for this clonotype. The rearrangement joins TRBV28 to TRBJ1-1; no reliable D call. Germline values: CDR1 MDHEN, CDR2 SYDVKM. The CDR3 is 15 amino acids. V shed 1 base and J shed 1 base, with 10 bases lying between them. For the CDR3, the DNA is TGTGCCAGCAGTTTATACCAGGATAGGAACACTGAAGCTTTCTTT. The encoded protein is CASSLYQDRNTEAFF.